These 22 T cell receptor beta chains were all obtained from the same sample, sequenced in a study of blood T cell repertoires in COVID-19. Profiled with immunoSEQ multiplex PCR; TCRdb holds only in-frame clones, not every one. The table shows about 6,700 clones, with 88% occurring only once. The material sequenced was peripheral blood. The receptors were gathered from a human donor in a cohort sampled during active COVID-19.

CDR3 DNA: TGTGCCATCAGTGAGTCGATCGGAGACGGGTACTTC. It codes for CAISESIGDGYF. The chain uses TRBV10-3 and TRBJ2-7, with unresolved D. Trimming took off 0 bases at V and 12 bases at J, with 12 bases between the two ends. The length of the CDR3 is 12 residues. Germline V gives CDR1 ENHRY, CDR2 SYGVKD.

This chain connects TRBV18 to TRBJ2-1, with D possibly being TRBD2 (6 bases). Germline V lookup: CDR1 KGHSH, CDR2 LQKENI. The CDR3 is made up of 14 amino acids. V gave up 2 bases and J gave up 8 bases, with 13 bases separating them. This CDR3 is CASSPGFGRDEQFF. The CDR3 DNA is TGTGCCAGCTCACCAGGTTTCGGGAGAGATGAGCAGTTCTTC.

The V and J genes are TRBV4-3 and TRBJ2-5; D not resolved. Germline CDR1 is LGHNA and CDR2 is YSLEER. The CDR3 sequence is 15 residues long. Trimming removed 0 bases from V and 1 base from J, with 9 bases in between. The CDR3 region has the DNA TGCGCCAGCAGCCAAGATTTAAATTCCCAAGAGACCCAGTACTTC. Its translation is CASSQDLNSQETQYF.

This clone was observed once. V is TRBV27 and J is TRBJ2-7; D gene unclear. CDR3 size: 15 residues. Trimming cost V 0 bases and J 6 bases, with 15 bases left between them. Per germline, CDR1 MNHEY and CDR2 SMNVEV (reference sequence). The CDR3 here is CASSLSGYSLGEQYF. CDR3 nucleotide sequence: TGTGCCAGCAGTTTATCGGGTTACAGTCTGGGCGAGCAGTACTTC.

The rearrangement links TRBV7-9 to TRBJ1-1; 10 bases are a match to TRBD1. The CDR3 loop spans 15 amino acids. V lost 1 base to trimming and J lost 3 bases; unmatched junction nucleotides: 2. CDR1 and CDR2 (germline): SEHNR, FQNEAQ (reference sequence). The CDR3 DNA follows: TGTGCCAGCAGCTTAGTTGGACAGGGGGACACTGAAGCTTTCTTT. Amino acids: CASSLVGQGDTEAFF.

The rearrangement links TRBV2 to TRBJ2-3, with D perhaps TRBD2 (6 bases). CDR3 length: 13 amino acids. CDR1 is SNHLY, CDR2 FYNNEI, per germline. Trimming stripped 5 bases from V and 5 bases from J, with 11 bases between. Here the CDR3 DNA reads TGTGCCAGCAGTCGGAGGGCCCAAGATACGCAGTATTTT. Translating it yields CASSRRAQDTQYF.

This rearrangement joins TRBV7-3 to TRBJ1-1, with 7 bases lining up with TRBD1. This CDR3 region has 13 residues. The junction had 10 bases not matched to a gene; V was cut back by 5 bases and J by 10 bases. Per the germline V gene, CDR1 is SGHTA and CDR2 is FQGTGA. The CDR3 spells CASSPRQGVRAFF. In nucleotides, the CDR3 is TGTGCCAGCAGCCCCCGGCAGGGGGTTAGAGCTTTCTTT.

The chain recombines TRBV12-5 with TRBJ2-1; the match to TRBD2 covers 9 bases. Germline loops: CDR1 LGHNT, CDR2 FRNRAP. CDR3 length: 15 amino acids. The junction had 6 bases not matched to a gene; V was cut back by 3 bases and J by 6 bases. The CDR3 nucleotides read TGTGCTAGTGGTTTACCGAGCGGGAGGTTCAATGAGCAGTTCTTC. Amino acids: CASGLPSGRFNEQFF. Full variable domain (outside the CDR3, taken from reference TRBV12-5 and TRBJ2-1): DARVTQTPRHKVTEMGQEVTMRCQPILGHNTVFWYRQTMMQGLELLAYFRNRAPLDDSGMPKDRFSAEMPDATLATLKIQPSEPRDSAVYFCASGLPSGRFNEQFFGPGTRLTVL.

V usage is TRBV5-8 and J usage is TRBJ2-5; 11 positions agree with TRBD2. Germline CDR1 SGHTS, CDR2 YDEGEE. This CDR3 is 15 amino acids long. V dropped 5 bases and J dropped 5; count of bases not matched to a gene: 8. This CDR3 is CASRISGGASETQYF. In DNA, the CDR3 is TGTGCCAGCAGGATTAGCGGGGGGGCCTCGGAGACCCAGTACTTC.

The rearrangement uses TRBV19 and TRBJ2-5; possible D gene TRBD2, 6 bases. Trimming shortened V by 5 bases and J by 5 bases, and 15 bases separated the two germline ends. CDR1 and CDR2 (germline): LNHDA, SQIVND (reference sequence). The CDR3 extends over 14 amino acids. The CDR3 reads CASSPWAAGETQYF. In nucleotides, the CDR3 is TGTGCCAGTAGTCCCTGGGCGGCGGGGGAGACCCAGTACTTC.

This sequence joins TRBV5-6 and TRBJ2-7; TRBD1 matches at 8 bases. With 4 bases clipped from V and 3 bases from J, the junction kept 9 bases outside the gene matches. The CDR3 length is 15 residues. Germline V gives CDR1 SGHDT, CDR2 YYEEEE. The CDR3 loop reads CASSRLGQGDYEQYF. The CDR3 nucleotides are TGTGCCAGCAGCCGACTCGGACAGGGAGACTACGAGCAGTACTTC.

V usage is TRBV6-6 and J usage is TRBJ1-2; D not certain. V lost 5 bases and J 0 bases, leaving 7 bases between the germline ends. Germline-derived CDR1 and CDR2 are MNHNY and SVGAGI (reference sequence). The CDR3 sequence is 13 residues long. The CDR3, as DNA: TGTGCCAGCAGTCCCACATCTAACTATGGCTACACCTTC. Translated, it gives CASSPTSNYGYTF.

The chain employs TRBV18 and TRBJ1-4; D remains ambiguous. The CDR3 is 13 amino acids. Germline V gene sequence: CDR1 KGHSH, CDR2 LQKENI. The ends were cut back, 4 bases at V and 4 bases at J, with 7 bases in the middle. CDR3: CASSRQDNEKLFF. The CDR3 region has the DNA TGTGCCAGCTCACGGCAGGATAATGAAAAACTGTTTTTT.

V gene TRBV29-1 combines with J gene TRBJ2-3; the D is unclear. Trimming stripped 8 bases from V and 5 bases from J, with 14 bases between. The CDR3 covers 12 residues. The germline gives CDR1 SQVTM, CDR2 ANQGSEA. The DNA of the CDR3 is TGCAGCTACACGCCTAGAGGAGATACGCAGTATTTT. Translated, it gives CSYTPRGDTQYF.

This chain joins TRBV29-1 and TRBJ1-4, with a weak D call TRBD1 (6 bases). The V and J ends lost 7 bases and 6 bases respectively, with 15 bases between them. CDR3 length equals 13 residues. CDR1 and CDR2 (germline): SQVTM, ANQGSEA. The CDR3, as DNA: TGCAGCGCCGAGGGCGGGGGCGATGAAAAACTGTTTTTT. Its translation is CSAEGGGDEKLFF.

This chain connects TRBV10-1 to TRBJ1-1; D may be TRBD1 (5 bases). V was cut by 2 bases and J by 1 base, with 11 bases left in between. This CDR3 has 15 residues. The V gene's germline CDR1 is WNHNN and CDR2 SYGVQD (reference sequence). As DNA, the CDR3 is TGCGCCAGCAGTGAGGTCGGGGGGGGGAACACTGAAGCTTTCTTT. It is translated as CASSEVGGGNTEAFF.

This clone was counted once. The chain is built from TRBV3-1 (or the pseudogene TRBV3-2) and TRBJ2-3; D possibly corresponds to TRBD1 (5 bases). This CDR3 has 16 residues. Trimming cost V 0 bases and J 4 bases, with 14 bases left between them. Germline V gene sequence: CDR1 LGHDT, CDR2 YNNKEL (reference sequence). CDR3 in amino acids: CASSQDTRQWADTQYF. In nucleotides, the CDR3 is TGTGCCAGCAGCCAAGATACCCGACAGTGGGCAGATACGCAGTATTTT.

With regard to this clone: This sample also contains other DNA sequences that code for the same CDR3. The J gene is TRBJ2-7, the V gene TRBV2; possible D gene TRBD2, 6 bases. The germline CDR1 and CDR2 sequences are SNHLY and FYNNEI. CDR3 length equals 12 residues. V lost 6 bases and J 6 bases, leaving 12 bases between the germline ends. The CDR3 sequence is CASRTSGGEQYF. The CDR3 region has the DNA TGTGCCAGCAGGACTAGTGGGGGCGAGCAGTACTTC.

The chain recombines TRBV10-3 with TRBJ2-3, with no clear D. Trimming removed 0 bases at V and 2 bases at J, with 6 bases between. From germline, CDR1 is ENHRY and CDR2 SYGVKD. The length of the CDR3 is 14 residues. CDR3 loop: CAISESTYTDTQYF. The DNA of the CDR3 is TGTGCCATCAGTGAGTCGACTTACACAGATACGCAGTATTTT.

In nucleotides, the CDR3 is TGCGCCAGCAGTGGATGTCTAGCGGCCTACGAGCAGTACTTC. Amino acids: CASSGCLAAYEQYF. The V gene is TRBV10-1, the J gene TRBJ2-7; 7 nucleotides align to TRBD2. Germline lookup yields CDR1 WNHNN and CDR2 SYGVQD (reference sequence). J lost 2 bases, V lost 4 bases, and 5 bases had no gene match. This CDR3 comprises 14 residues.

CDR3 nucleotide sequence: TGTGCCAGCAGTGAGTACGAGGGGGCGCCTGGGGCCAACGTCCTGACTTTC. This encodes CASSEYEGAPGANVLTF. The chain combines TRBV6-1 with TRBJ2-6, with TRBD1 identical over 7 bases. The CDR3 runs 17 residues. Trimming removed 3 bases from V and 2 bases from J; junction bases left unmatched: 7. CDR1 and CDR2 from the germline V gene are MNHNS and SASEGT.

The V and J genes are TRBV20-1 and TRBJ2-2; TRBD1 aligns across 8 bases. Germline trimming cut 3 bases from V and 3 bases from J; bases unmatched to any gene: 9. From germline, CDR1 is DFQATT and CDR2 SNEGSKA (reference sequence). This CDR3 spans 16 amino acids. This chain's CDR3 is CSASAVQGQDTGELFF. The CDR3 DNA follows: TGCAGTGCTAGTGCTGTGCAGGGACAGGACACCGGGGAGCTGTTTTTT.